Shown below are 15 T cell receptor beta chains from a single sample sequenced in a study of shared clonotypes between healthy human individuals. Profiling relied on immunoSEQ multiplex PCR, and the TCRdb table lists in-frame clones only, not all of them. The sample has 110,000 or so clones, roughly 70% seen once. The source material was memory CD8+ T cells sorted from blood. Described subset: CD45RO+ cells pooled with CCR7-negative TemRA cells. The receptors here all came from a woman aged 30 to 39 in good health.

The chain uses TRBV6-1 and TRBJ2-7; D is possibly TRBD1 (6 bases). Germline-derived CDR1 and CDR2 are MNHNS and SASEGT. This CDR3 has 14 amino acids. The V gene lost 3 bases and the J gene lost 1 base, with 10 bases spanning the gap. Written as DNA, the CDR3 is TGTGCCAGCAGTGAGCGGACAGAATCCTACGAGCAGTACTTC. Amino acid sequence: CASSERTESYEQYF.

A note on this clone: Since a far larger clone is one base different, this is likely a read error. Other DNA variants within this sample encode the same CDR3. The chain is built from TRBV6-4 and TRBJ1-1; D might be TRBD1 (6 bases). Per germline, CDR1 MRHNA and CDR2 SNTAGT. The CDR3 totals 13 residues. Here the CDR3 reads CASSDGDNTEAFF. The CDR3, as DNA: TGTGCCAGCAGTGACGGGGACAACACCGAAGCTTTCTTT.

The chain is built from TRBV18 and TRBJ2-6, with 12 bases matching TRBD2. Germline trimming cut 1 base from V and 0 bases from J; bases unmatched to any gene: 7. This CDR3 is built from 20 residues. Germline CDR1 KGHSH, CDR2 LQKENI. The CDR3 loop is CASSPLKRTSGNSGANVLTF. Written as DNA, the CDR3 is TGTGCCAGCTCACCACTAAAGCGGACTAGCGGGAACTCTGGGGCCAACGTCCTGACTTTC.

This clone was found many times. This chain joins TRBV2 and TRBJ2-7, with 9 bases fitting TRBD1. The junction had 6 bases not matched to a gene; V was cut back by 10 bases and J by 2 bases. Germline V gene data show CDR1 as SNHLY and CDR2 as FYNNEI. The CDR3 is 13 residues long. The CDR3 DNA follows: TGTGCCACCCGGACAGGGGTCCCCTACGAGCAGTACTTC. Translated, it gives CATRTGVPYEQYF.

The V and J genes are TRBV25-1 and TRBJ2-7; D gene uncertain. CDR3 length: 11 amino acids. The germline V gene encodes CDR1 MGHDK and CDR2 SYGVNS. V lost 1 base and J 6 bases, leaving 4 bases between the germline ends. The CDR3 coding sequence is TGTGCCAGCAGTGAATTGTTCGAGCAGTACTTC. As protein: CASSELFEQYF.

V and J are TRBV5-1 and TRBJ2-7; D unresolved. V lost 0 bases and J lost 0, with 10 bases in between. The CDR3 has 15 amino acids. Germline CDR1 SGHRS, CDR2 YFSETQ. CDR3 sequence: CASSLAESNSYEQYF. CDR3 bases: TGCGCCAGCAGCTTGGCCGAGTCAAACTCCTACGAGCAGTACTTC.

The V and J genes are TRBV6-5 and TRBJ2-7; D is unclear. V was clipped by 4 bases and J by 0 bases, with 10 bases between them. The CDR3 contains 14 residues. In germline, CDR1 is MNHEY, CDR2 SVGAGI. The CDR3 sequence is CASSSSQASYEQYF. The CDR3 nucleotides are TGTGCCAGCAGTTCGTCGCAGGCCTCCTACGAGCAGTACTTC.

This clone was picked up a small number of times. The J gene is TRBJ1-4, the V gene TRBV25-1; D gene ambiguous. The ends were cut back, 5 bases at V and 7 bases at J, with 8 bases in the middle. This CDR3 spans 12 amino acids. In germline, CDR1 is MGHDK, CDR2 SYGVNS. CDR3 bases: TGTGCCAGCAGTTTGCGTGGTGAAAAACTGTTTTTT. Translated: CASSLRGEKLFF.

Worth noting for this clone: The sample contains more than one DNA sequence encoding this CDR3. The V gene is TRBV14, the J gene TRBJ2-2, with D hard to call. Trimming shortened V by 4 bases and J by 1 base, and 4 bases separated the two germline ends. Germline-derived CDR1 and CDR2 are SGHDN and FVKESK. This CDR3 is 13 amino acids long. The CDR3 nucleotides read TGTGCCAGCAGCCTCCTGAACACCGGGGAGCTGTTTTTT. Its translation: CASSLLNTGELFF. Together with reference TRBV14 and TRBJ2-2, the CDR3 gives the full variable domain: EAGVTQFPSHSVIEKGQTVTLRCDPISGHDNLYWYRRVMGKEIKFLLHFVKESKQDESGMPNNRFLAERTGGTYSTLKVQPAELEDSGVYFCASSLLNTGELFFGEGSRLTVL.

This clone occurred a few times. The rearrangement uses TRBV28 and TRBJ1-3; D is ambiguous. Germline CDR1 reads MDHEN; CDR2 reads SYDVKM. CDR3 length equals 17 residues. Trimming took off 2 bases at V and 0 bases at J, with 14 bases between the two ends. In DNA form, the CDR3 reads TGTGCCAGCAGTTTACGGTCTCTGGGAGTCTCTGGAAACACCATATATTTT. It yields the protein CASSLRSLGVSGNTIYF.

This chain uses TRBV4-1 with TRBJ1-1, with a possible D match to TRBD1 (6 bases). The CDR3 has 17 residues. Trimming took off 3 bases at V and 0 bases at J, with 17 bases between the two ends. Per the germline V gene, CDR1 is MGHRA and CDR2 is YSYEKL. The CDR3 nucleotides are TGCGCCAGCAGCCAGAACCCGCCCGGGACAATGAACACTGAAGCTTTCTTT. It yields the protein CASSQNPPGTMNTEAFF.

For the CDR3, the DNA is TGTGCCACCAGCAGAGATCACAGGCTTGCAGATACGCAGTATTTT. Its translation is CATSRDHRLADTQYF. The V call is TRBV15, the J call TRBJ2-3; TRBD1 might be the D (5 bases). V shed 0 bases and J shed 4 bases, with 11 bases lying between them. Germline CDR1 and CDR2: LNHNV and YYDKDF (reference sequence). This CDR3 region has 15 residues.

CDR3 residues: CASSFKPGLAVEQFF. In DNA, the CDR3 is TGCGCCAGCAGCTTCAAACCGGGACTAGCGGTTGAGCAGTTCTTC. The V gene is TRBV5-1, the J gene TRBJ2-1, with TRBD2 matching over 11 bases. Per the germline V gene, CDR1 is SGHRS and CDR2 is YFSETQ. Trimming at V came to 2 bases and at J to 9 bases, leaving 7 bases not matched to a gene. This CDR3 contains 15 residues.

The CDR3 bases are TGCGCCAGCAGCTTGGCTAGCGGGAGGGCCGGGGAGCTGTTTTTT. As protein: CASSLASGRAGELFF. The gene calls are TRBV5-1 and TRBJ2-2, with TRBD2 matching over 12 bases. The junction had 0 bases not matched to a gene; V was cut back by 0 bases and J by 6 bases. The germline gives CDR1 SGHRS, CDR2 YFSETQ. This CDR3 comprises 15 residues.

The CDR3 is CASSTYRGKTEAFF. As DNA, the CDR3 is TGTGCCAGCAGTACCTACAGGGGGAAGACTGAAGCTTTCTTT. This chain links TRBV28 with TRBJ1-1; 8 nucleotides match TRBD1. Trimming at V came to 5 bases and at J to 5 bases, leaving 7 bases not matched to a gene. The CDR3 covers 14 residues. CDR1 is MDHEN and CDR2 is SYDVKM in the germline V gene.